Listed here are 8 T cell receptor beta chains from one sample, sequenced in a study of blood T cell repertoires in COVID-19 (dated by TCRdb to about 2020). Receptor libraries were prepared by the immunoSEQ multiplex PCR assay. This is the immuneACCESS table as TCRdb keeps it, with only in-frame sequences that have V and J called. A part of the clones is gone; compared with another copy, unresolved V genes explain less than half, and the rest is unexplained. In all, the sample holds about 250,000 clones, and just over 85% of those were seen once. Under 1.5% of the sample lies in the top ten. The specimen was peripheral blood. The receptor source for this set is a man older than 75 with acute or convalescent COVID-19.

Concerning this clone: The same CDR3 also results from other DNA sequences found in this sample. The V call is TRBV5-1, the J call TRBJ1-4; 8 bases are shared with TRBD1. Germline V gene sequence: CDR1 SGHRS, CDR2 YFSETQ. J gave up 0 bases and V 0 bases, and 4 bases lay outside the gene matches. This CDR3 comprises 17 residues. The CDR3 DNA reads TGCGCCAGCAGCTTGGCCGGACAGGGAACAACTAATGAAAAACTGTTTTTT. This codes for CASSLAGQGTTNEKLFF. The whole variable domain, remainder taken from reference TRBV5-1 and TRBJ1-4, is KAGVTQTPRYLIKTRGQQVTLSCSPISGHRSVSWYQQTPGQGLQFLFEYFSETQRNKGNFPGRFSGRQFSNSRSEMNVSTLELGDSALYLCASSLAGQGTTNEKLFFGSGTQLSVL.

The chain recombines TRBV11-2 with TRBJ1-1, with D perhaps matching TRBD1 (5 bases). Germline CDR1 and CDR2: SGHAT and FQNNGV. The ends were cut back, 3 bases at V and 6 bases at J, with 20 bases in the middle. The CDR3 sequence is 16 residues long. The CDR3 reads CASSFVPTAMASEAFF. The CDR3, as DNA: TGTGCCAGCAGCTTTGTCCCGACAGCTATGGCCTCTGAAGCTTTCTTT. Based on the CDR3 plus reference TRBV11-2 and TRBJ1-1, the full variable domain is EAGVAQSPRYKIIEKRQSVAFWCNPISGHATLYWYQQILGQGPKLLIQFQNNGVVDDSQLPKDRFSAERLKGVDSTLKIQPAKLEDSAVYLCASSFVPTAMASEAFFGQGTRLTVV.

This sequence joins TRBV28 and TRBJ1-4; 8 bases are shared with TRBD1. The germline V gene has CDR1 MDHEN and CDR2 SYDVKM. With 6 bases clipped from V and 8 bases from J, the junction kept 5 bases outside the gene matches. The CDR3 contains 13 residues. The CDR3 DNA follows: TGTGCCAGCAGCTACAGGGGGAAGGAAAAACTGTTTTTT. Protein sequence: CASSYRGKEKLFF.

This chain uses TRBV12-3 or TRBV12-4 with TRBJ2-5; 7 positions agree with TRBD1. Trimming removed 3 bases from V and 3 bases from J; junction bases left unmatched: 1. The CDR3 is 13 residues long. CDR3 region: CASSFGQEETQYF. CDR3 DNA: TGTGCCAGCAGTTTTGGACAGGAAGAGACCCAGTACTTC.

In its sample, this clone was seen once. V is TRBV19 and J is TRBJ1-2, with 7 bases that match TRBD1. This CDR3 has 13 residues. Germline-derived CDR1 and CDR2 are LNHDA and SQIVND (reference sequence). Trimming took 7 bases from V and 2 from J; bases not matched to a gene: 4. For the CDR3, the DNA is TGTGCCAGTACTCCGGACAGGAACTATGGCTACACCTTC. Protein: CASTPDRNYGYTF.

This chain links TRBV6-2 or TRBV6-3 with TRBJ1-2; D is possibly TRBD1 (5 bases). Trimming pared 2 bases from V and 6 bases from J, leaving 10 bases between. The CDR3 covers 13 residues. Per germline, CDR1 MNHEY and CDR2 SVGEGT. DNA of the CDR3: TGTGCCAGCAGTTACGAGACAGAGAATGGCTACACCTTC. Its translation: CASSYETENGYTF.

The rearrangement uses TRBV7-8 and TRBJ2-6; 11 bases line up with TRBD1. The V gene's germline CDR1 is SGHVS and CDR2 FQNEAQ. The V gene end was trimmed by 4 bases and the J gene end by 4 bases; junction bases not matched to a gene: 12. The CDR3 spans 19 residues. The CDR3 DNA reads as TGTGCCAGCAGCTCTCATCCGGGACAGGGGGTGACAGGGGCCAACGTCCTGACTTTC. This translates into CASSSHPGQGVTGANVLTF.

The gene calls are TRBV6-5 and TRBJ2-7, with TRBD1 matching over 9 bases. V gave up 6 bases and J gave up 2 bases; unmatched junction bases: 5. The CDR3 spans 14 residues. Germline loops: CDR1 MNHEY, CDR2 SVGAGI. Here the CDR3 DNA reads TGTGCCAGCAGCCGCCGGGACAGGGCCTACGAGCAGTACTTC. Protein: CASSRRDRAYEQYF.